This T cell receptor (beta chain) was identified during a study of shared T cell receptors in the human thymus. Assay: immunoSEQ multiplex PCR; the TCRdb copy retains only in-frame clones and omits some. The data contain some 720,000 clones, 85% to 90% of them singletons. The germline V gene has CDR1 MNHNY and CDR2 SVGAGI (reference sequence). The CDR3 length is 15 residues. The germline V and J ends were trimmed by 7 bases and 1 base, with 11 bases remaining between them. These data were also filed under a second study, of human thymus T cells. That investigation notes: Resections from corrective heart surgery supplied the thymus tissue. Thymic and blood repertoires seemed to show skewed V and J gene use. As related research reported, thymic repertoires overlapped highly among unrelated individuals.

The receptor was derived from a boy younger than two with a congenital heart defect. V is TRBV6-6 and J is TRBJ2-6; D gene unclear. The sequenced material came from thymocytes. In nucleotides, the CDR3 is TGTGCCAGCATAGCTAGTGCATCTGGGGCCAACGTCCTGACTTTC. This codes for CASIASASGANVLTF.